The next 25 T cell receptor beta chains were all read from a single sample in a study of response to subunit inactivated influenza vaccine. One entry per CDR3 protein, called by TCRdb with MiXCR from the RT-PCR reads. The table lists some 500,000 distinct CDR3 sequences, 10% to 15% of them singletons. The sequenced sample was PBMCs from blood, obtained 40 to 50 days after vaccination. These receptors were taken from a man aged 45-60 years who received an inactivated influenza vaccine.

Many counts were recorded for this clonotype. The rearrangement uses TRBV20-1 and TRBJ2-6; 7 bases match TRBD1. CDR1 and CDR2 from the germline V gene are DFQATT and SNEGSKA (reference sequence). The CDR3 length is 16 residues. The V segment lost 6 bases and the J segment 0 bases; nucleotides outside the gene matches: 8. This chain's CDR3 is CSARRTGLSGANVLTF. The CDR3 DNA is TGCAGTGCCAGAAGGACAGGCCTCTCTGGGGCCAACGTCCTGACTTTC.

The rearrangement links TRBV6-2 or TRBV6-3 to TRBJ2-7; 9 bases line up with TRBD1. V gave up 2 bases and J gave up 3 bases; unmatched junction bases: 5. The CDR3 consists of 15 residues. Germline lookup yields CDR1 MNHEY and CDR2 SVGEGT. CDR3 DNA: TGTGCCAGCAGTTACCCGGGACAGGGTCACTACGAGCAGTACTTC. Translated, it gives CASSYPGQGHYEQYF.

The J gene is TRBJ2-1, the V gene TRBV6-1, with 7 bases aligning to TRBD1. Germline V lookup: CDR1 MNHNS, CDR2 SASEGT. This CDR3 has 15 residues. The ends lost 7 bases at V and 5 bases at J; junction bases unmatched: 11. DNA of the CDR3: TGTGCCAGCATTCCGAGGGGGCGCCCAAACAATGAGCAGTTCTTC. This gives the protein CASIPRGRPNNEQFF.

The chain uses TRBV5-1 and TRBJ2-7; 10 bases map to TRBD1. The CDR3 length is 16 residues. J lost 3 bases, V lost 3 bases, and 9 bases had no gene match. Germline CDR1 and CDR2: SGHRS and YFSETQ. The DNA of the CDR3 is TGCGCCAGCAGCTGGTCCTCGGGACAGGGGATCTACGAGCAGTACTTC. It codes for CASSWSSGQGIYEQYF.

A few counts support this clonotype. The chain couples TRBV6-2 or TRBV6-3 to TRBJ1-1, with D uncertain. Germline CDR1 reads MNHEY; CDR2 reads SVGEGT. V dropped 2 bases and J dropped 10 bases, with 5 bases sitting between them. This CDR3 is built from 10 residues. This CDR3 reads CASSYPPAFF. The CDR3 DNA reads TGTGCCAGCAGTTACCCGCCAGCTTTCTTT.

This clonotype was observed a few times. The CDR3 region is CSARRLAGATLAAHNEQFF. The CDR3 DNA reads as TGCAGTGCTCGAAGACTAGCGGGGGCCACCCTCGCGGCGCACAATGAGCAGTTCTTC. V gene TRBV20-1 combines with J gene TRBJ2-1, with TRBD2 matching 12 bases. The length of the CDR3 is 19 residues. With V trimmed by 5 bases and J by 5 bases, 19 bases remained unmatched. Looked up from germline, CDR1 is DFQATT and CDR2 is SNEGSKA (reference sequence).

This clonotype was found a few times. The chain joins TRBV7-3 to TRBJ2-2; the D call may be TRBD1 or TRBD2 (5 bases each). Germline CDR1 is SGHTA and CDR2 is FQGTGA. The CDR3 contains 15 residues. The ends were cut back, 5 bases at V and 7 bases at J, with 17 bases in the middle. The CDR3 spells CASSTGPSTGGELFF. Here the CDR3 DNA reads TGTGCCAGCAGCACGGGACCTTCGACGGGCGGGGAGCTGTTTTTT.

Only a few counts were recorded for this clonotype. The chain couples TRBV25-1 to TRBJ2-5, with unresolved D. Trimming took off 5 bases at V and 2 bases at J, with 6 bases between the two ends. In germline, CDR1 is MGHDK, CDR2 SYGVNS. The CDR3 covers 12 residues. This CDR3 reads CASSREQETQYF. Here the CDR3 DNA reads TGTGCCAGCAGTAGAGAACAAGAGACCCAGTACTTC.

This clonotype was seen a handful of times. The CDR3, as DNA: TGTGCCAGCGGTGGCAGGGGCTATGGCTACACCTTC. This gives the protein CASGGRGYGYTF. The chain carries TRBV6-1 and TRBJ1-2; TRBD1 might be the D (6 bases). V was shortened by 8 bases and J by 4 bases, with 11 bases between the two germline ends. In germline, CDR1 is MNHNS, CDR2 SASEGT. This CDR3 has 12 amino acids.

The chain links TRBV18 to TRBJ1-6; the D is unclear. Trimming left V 5 bases short and J 3 bases short, with 14 bases between. Germline CDR1 KGHSH, CDR2 LQKENI. The length of the CDR3 is 16 residues. CDR3 sequence (DNA): TGTGCCAGCTCATCGATACGGACTTTCTATAATTCACCCCTCCACTTT. Protein: CASSSIRTFYNSPLHF.

On this clonotype: The germline gene is not matched at one end of the junction; a read error may be the cause. The V gene is TRBV28, the J gene TRBJ1-1; D gene ambiguous. This CDR3 region has 13 residues. Germline V CDR1 and CDR2: MDHEN, SYDVKM. The CDR3 region is CARSFRWTPGAFF. CDR3 coding DNA: TGTGCCAGAAGTTTCCGCTGGACCCCCGGAGCTTTCTTT.

Here the CDR3 DNA reads TGTGCCAGCAGCCAAGTGGCGGGGGGGCCTATCCTGCAAGAGACCCAGTACTTC. Its protein product is CASSQVAGGPILQETQYF. The chain couples TRBV3-1 to TRBJ2-5; 9 bases agree with TRBD2. V dropped 1 base and J dropped 2; count of bases not matched to a gene: 11. This CDR3 has 18 amino acids. Per germline, CDR1 LGHDT and CDR2 YNNKEL (reference sequence).

This clonotype was observed many times. The rearrangement links TRBV5-1 to TRBJ2-7; D not resolved. The V and J ends lost 1 base and 2 bases respectively, with 16 bases between them. CDR1 and CDR2 from the germline V gene are SGHRS and YFSETQ. The CDR3 covers 16 residues. CDR3 sequence: CASSLISGLETYEQYF. CDR3 nucleotide sequence: TGCGCCAGCAGCTTGATATCGGGTCTCGAAACCTACGAGCAGTACTTC.

This chain joins TRBV21-1 and TRBJ2-6; the table assigns TRBD2, which was not confirmed against the DNA. TRBV21-1 is a pseudogene segment. The CDR3 consists of 21 residues. The CDR3 sequence: CASSKAQVGEELLSGANVLTF. CDR3 nucleotides: TGTGCCAGCAGCAAAGCTCAGGTGGGGGAGGAGCTGCTCTCTGGGGCCAACGTCCTGACTTTC.

This clonotype appeared many times. This chain joins TRBV24-1 and TRBJ2-1; D uncertain. The CDR3 length is 16 residues. Trimming pared 5 bases from V and 0 bases from J, leaving 13 bases between. Germline CDR1 is KGHDR and CDR2 is SFDVKD. The chain's CDR3 is CATSGKTQDSYNEQFF. The CDR3 bases are TGTGCCACCAGTGGAAAGACACAAGACTCCTACAATGAGCAGTTCTTC.

The chain employs TRBV12-3 or TRBV12-4 and TRBJ2-1, with D possibly TRBD1 on 6 matching bases. The CDR3 spans 14 residues. V lost 6 bases and J lost 4, with 13 bases in between. The CDR3 bases are TGTGCCAGCAGATACGGGACAACTTACAATGAGCAGTTCTTC. Translated, it gives CASRYGTTYNEQFF.

This clonotype turned up a few times. This sequence joins TRBV10-3 and TRBJ2-1, with 9 bases lining up with TRBD2. The CDR3 has 15 residues. Germline V gives CDR1 ENHRY, CDR2 SYGVKD. The ends lost 6 bases at V and 5 bases at J; junction bases unmatched: 8. For the CDR3, the DNA is TGTGCCATCAGACTGGGACTAGCAGTGGACAATGAGCAGTTCTTC. Translation gives CAIRLGLAVDNEQFF.

The CDR3 spells CASSLEGLAGEQFF. DNA of the CDR3: TGCGCCAGCAGCTTGGAGGGCCTAGCGGGTGAGCAGTTCTTC. V gene TRBV5-1 combines with J gene TRBJ2-1; 8 bases match TRBD2. Germline V lookup: CDR1 SGHRS, CDR2 YFSETQ. The junction had 5 bases not matched to a gene; V was cut back by 0 bases and J by 9 bases. CDR3 length: 14 amino acids.

This clonotype was detected many times. The chain has TRBV5-1 and TRBJ2-5; possibly TRBD2 for D (6 bases). V was pared by 0 bases and J by 4 bases, with 16 bases between. Germline assignment: CDR1 SGHRS and CDR2 YFSETQ. This CDR3 has 16 residues. CDR3 protein: CASSLGEEVVGETQYF. CDR3 sequence (DNA): TGCGCCAGCAGCTTGGGGGAGGAAGTGGTTGGAGAGACCCAGTACTTC.

In its sample, this clonotype was seen a few times. The genes are TRBV9 and TRBJ1-2; no clear D gene. CDR3 length: 17 amino acids. V dropped 0 bases and J dropped 3 bases, with 18 bases sitting between them. Germline V gene lookup returns CDR1 SGDLS and CDR2 YYNGEE. CDR3 nucleotides: TGTGCCAGCAGCGTAGCGGTCAGGTTGGGCAGTGACTATGGCTACACCTTC. Its translation is CASSVAVRLGSDYGYTF.

The CDR3 DNA follows: TGTGCCAGCAGCTCAGGAGACACAAGAAATGAAAAACTGTTTTTT. It encodes CASSSGDTRNEKLFF. The V and J genes are TRBV7-9 and TRBJ1-4; no clear D gene. The germline gives CDR1 SEHNR, CDR2 FQNEAQ (reference sequence). There are 15 residues in the CDR3. V was shortened by 4 bases and J by 5 bases, with 14 bases between the two germline ends.

This clonotype was detected many times. A junction boundary mismatches the germline segment, possibly from a read error. The chain combines TRBV9 with TRBJ2-7; D might be TRBD1 (6 bases). The CDR3 extends over 15 amino acids. Germline CDR1 is SGDLS and CDR2 is YYNGEE. The CDR3: CASSVWGRSSDEQYF. DNA for the CDR3: TGTGCCAGCAGCGTATGGGGGCGGTCCTCCGACGAGCAGTACTTC.

The genes are TRBV12-3 or TRBV12-4 and TRBJ2-2, with D possibly being TRBD1 or TRBD2 (7 bases each). This CDR3 is built from 15 residues. V lost 10 bases, J lost 3 bases, and 18 bases lay in between. CDR3 in DNA: TGTGCCACTCCGGGGAGGGGGCGACACACCGGGGAGCTGTTTTTT. Protein product: CATPGRGRHTGELFF.

This clonotype was counted a few times. The CDR3 coding sequence is TGTGCCAGCAGCTCTGCTGGACAGGAGTACAATGAGCAGTTCTTC. Translated: CASSSAGQEYNEQFF. The V and J genes are TRBV11-1 and TRBJ2-1; TRBD1 agrees at 7 bases. The CDR3 is 15 amino acids. V was clipped by 4 bases and J by 4 bases; unmatched bases: 7. Germline CDR1 and CDR2: SGHAT and FQDESV (reference sequence). The whole variable domain, filled in from reference TRBV11-1 and TRBJ2-1, reads EAEVAQSPRYKITEKSQAVAFWCDPISGHATLYWYRQILGQGPELLVQFQDESVVDDSQLPKDRFSAERLKGVDSTLKIQPAELGDSAMYLCASSSAGQEYNEQFFGPGTRLTVL.

This clonotype was found many times. The rearrangement links TRBV29-1 to TRBJ1-1, with TRBD1 as a possible D gene (5 bases). The germline CDR1 and CDR2 sequences are SQVTM and ANQGSEA. Trimming cost V 1 base and J 5 bases, with 8 bases left between them. This CDR3 is built from 12 residues. The CDR3 is CSVEGGGTEAFF. The CDR3 region has the DNA TGCAGCGTTGAAGGGGGGGGAACTGAAGCTTTCTTT. Supplemented by reference TRBV29-1 and TRBJ1-1, the full variable domain reads SAVISQKPSRDICQRGTSLTIQCQVDSQVTMMFWYRQQPGQSLTLIATANQGSEATYESGFVIDKFPISRPNLTFSTLTVSNMSPEDSSIYLCSVEGGGTEAFFGQGTRLTVV.